Listed here are 28 T cell receptor beta chains from one sample, sequenced in a study of molecular identifiers for immune sequencing clone quantification listed by TCRdb under 2018. To prepare the library, PCR was applied. Instrument on record: Illumina HiSeq 4000. TCRdb's own reprocessing of the public reads used fastp at Q25 and MiXCR and kept productive beta chains. Each CDR3 protein gets just one entry, which takes the most common genes and DNA from the rows behind it. The sample data list 50,000 to 65,000 distinct CDR3 sequences, and roughly a quarter of these were observed just once. Of the sample, under 2% falls within the top ten clones. Specimen: naive CD8+ T cells from blood, with Jurkat cell RNA spiked in. What the cell subset or site label conveys for this sample: FACS-sorted CD8+CD4-CCR7+CD45RA+ naive T cells. The receptors were gathered from a human donor in good health. Some libraries in this study had Jurkat cell RNA spiked in.

This clonotype was observed at least ten times. The V and J genes are TRBV5-8 and TRBJ1-5; the D gene is possibly TRBD1 (6 bases). Per germline, CDR1 SGHTS and CDR2 YDEGEE. The V gene lost 0 bases and the J gene lost 5 bases, with 15 bases spanning the gap. The CDR3 extends over 16 amino acids. The CDR3 nucleotides read TGTGCCAGCAGCTTGGGACAGGCCTTAGGGGATCAGCCCCAGCATTTT. This encodes CASSLGQALGDQPQHF.

In this sample, this clonotype turned up many times. CDR3 region: CASSLRGANAEAFF. The CDR3 coding sequence is TGTGCCAGCAGTTTGAGGGGGGCCAACGCTGAAGCTTTCTTT. This chain joins TRBV28 and TRBJ1-1; D possibly corresponds to TRBD1 (6 bases). Germline CDR1 is MDHEN and CDR2 is SYDVKM. This CDR3 has 14 residues. V was cut by 3 bases and J by 6 bases, with 14 bases left in between.

Points on this clonotype: Possible read error: a much larger clone is one base away. This is likely a read error, given that the CDR3 carries no conserved phenylalanine or tryptophan at its end. The rearrangement links TRBV2 to TRBJ2-5, with D perhaps matching TRBD2 (6 bases). Deletions cut 6 bases from V and 2 bases from J, with 13 bases between. Germline CDR1 SNHLY, CDR2 FYNNEI. The CDR3 is 14 amino acids. CDR3 amino acids: CASSENLAQETQYL. Here the CDR3 DNA reads TGTGCCAGCAGCGAAAACCTAGCGCAAGAGACCCAGTACCTC.

This clonotype was recorded at least ten times. The CDR3 here is CASSSRDILGTDTQYF. CDR3 coding DNA: TGTGCCAGCAGCTCCAGGGACATTTTGGGCACAGATACGCAGTATTTT. The chain uses TRBV7-9 and TRBJ2-3; weak D call: TRBD1 (6 bases). CDR3 length: 16 residues. CDR1 and CDR2 from the germline V gene are SEHNR and FQNEAQ (reference sequence). The V and J ends lost 4 bases and 1 base respectively, with 15 bases between them.

This clonotype was recorded many times. The chain employs TRBV5-1 and TRBJ2-7, with a weak D call TRBD2 (6 bases). Trimming left V 2 bases short and J 4 bases short, with 16 bases between. Germline V gene lookup returns CDR1 SGHRS and CDR2 YFSETQ. There are 15 residues in the CDR3. The CDR3: CASSFRDGSVYEQYF. In nucleotides, the CDR3 is TGCGCCAGCAGCTTTCGTGACGGGAGCGTTTACGAGCAGTACTTC.

By its share, this clonotype is medium-sized. V usage is TRBV29-1 and J usage is TRBJ2-3; 8 bases are shared with TRBD2. V lost 4 bases and J lost 1; bases outside the gene matches: 7. CDR3 length: 15 residues. Germline CDR1 and CDR2: SQVTM and ANQGSEA. The CDR3 DNA reads as TGCAGCGTTGTACCCCTTAGCGGGGGCACAGATACGCAGTATTTT. The encoded protein is CSVVPLSGGTDTQYF.

This clonotype was found a few times. This could be a read error, since a much larger clone is one nucleotide away. This CDR3 is missing its conserved last phenylalanine or tryptophan, likely due to a read error. This chain links TRBV4-3 with TRBJ1-3, with D hard to call. The CDR3 length is 16 residues. V shed 2 bases and J shed 3 bases, with 14 bases lying between them. Germline V gives CDR1 LGHNA, CDR2 YSLEER. CDR3 amino acids: CASSQLGRGDGNTIYS. The CDR3 DNA follows: TGCGCCAGCAGCCAACTCGGACGTGGGGATGGAAACACCATATATTCT.

This clonotype was seen ten or more times. The V gene is TRBV7-9, the J gene TRBJ1-2, with 7 bases lining up with TRBD1. CDR1 and CDR2 from the germline V gene are SEHNR and FQNEAQ (reference sequence). The V and J ends lost 6 bases and 4 bases, in that order; junction bases with no gene match: 5. The CDR3 has 13 amino acids. The CDR3 DNA reads TGTGCCAGCAGTTCAGGGGGAGCCTATGGCTACACCTTC. Amino acid sequence: CASSSGGAYGYTF.

Details on this clonotype: Being one base from a much bigger clone, this may be a read error. V and J are TRBV28 and TRBJ2-4; D is unclear. The CDR3 consists of 13 residues. V was shortened by 3 bases and J by 4 bases, with 7 bases between the two germline ends. In germline, CDR1 is MDHEN, CDR2 SYDVKM. CDR3 in DNA: TGTGCCAGCAGTTTTTGGGAAAAAAACATTCAGTACTTC. It translates to CASSFWEKNIQYF.

This clonotype came up many times. The rearrangement links TRBV7-9 to TRBJ2-7, with a tentative D call TRBD1 (6 bases). CDR1 is SEHNR and CDR2 is FQNEAQ in the germline V gene (reference sequence). V was trimmed by 6 bases and J by 6 bases, leaving 12 bases between them. CDR3 size: 12 residues. The CDR3 loop is CASSTDRSEQYF. The CDR3 DNA sequence: TGTGCCAGCAGTACCGACAGGTCCGAGCAGTACTTC. The variable domain in full, with the rest retrieved from reference TRBV7-9 and TRBJ2-7, is DTGVSQNPRHKITKRGQNVTFRCDPISEHNRLYWYRQTLGQGPEFLTYFQNEAQLEKSRLLSDRFSAERPKGSFSTLEIQRTEQGDSAMYLCASSTDRSEQYFGPGTRLTVT.

This clonotype was observed at least ten times. The gene calls are TRBV13 and TRBJ2-3, with 9 bases identical to TRBD2. The CDR3 is 19 amino acids. In germline, CDR1 is PRHDT, CDR2 FYEKMQ (reference sequence). J was trimmed by 3 bases and V by 4 bases; bases with no gene match: 17. The CDR3, as DNA: TGTGCCAGCAGCTCGACCGCAGGAATTAGCGGGGGAGGTACAGATACGCAGTATTTT. Amino acid sequence: CASSSTAGISGGGTDTQYF.

The table lists this clonotype with a count of one. Because the CDR3 is missing its conserved closing phenylalanine or tryptophan, this is likely a read error. The limits of the CDR3 on the DNA are not certain, so only TCRdb's listed CDR3 is given. The chain links TRBV7-6 to TRBJ2-7; TRBD1, the table's D call, was not compared with the DNA. Termini included, the CDR3 measures 14 amino acids. The germline V gene has CDR1 SGHVS and CDR2 FNYEAQ. CDR3: CASSSRGGSREKYL.

This clonotype was detected many times. The chain uses TRBV2 and TRBJ1-4; D gene ambiguous. Germline V lookup: CDR1 SNHLY, CDR2 FYNNEI. Trimming cost V 0 bases and J 1 base, with 3 bases left between them. CDR3 length: 14 residues. The CDR3 nucleotides read TGTGCCAGCAGTGAAGCTATAACTAATGAAAAACTGTTTTTT. This translates into CASSEAITNEKLFF.

The rearrangement joins TRBV24-1 to TRBJ2-2; 13 nucleotides align to TRBD2. The trim removed 6 bases at V and 6 bases at J, leaving 9 bases unmatched. The CDR3 consists of 17 residues. Germline V gene lookup returns CDR1 KGHDR and CDR2 SFDVKD. The CDR3 DNA is TGTGCCACCAGTCTACTAGCGGGGGGGCCGGTCGCCGGGGAGCTGTTTTTT. This encodes CATSLLAGGPVAGELFF.

As regards this clonotype: A much bigger clone sits one base away, suggesting this may be a read error. This sequence joins TRBV5-5 and TRBJ2-7; a possible D gene is TRBD2 (5 bases). The germline V gene encodes CDR1 SGHKS and CDR2 YYEKEE (reference sequence). The CDR3 has 11 amino acids. Written as DNA, the CDR3 is TGTGTCAGCAGCTTGGAGGCGGAGCAGTACTTC. It encodes CVSSLEAEQYF.

The table lists this clonotype with many counts. The genes are TRBV19 and TRBJ2-7, with TRBD1 matching 9 bases. Looked up from germline, CDR1 is LNHDA and CDR2 is SQIVND (reference sequence). Unmatched junction bases numbered 5, after V lost 5 bases and J lost 0 bases. The CDR3 covers 15 residues. The CDR3 reads CASSPGTGISYEQYF. The DNA of the CDR3 is TGTGCCAGTAGTCCCGGGACAGGGATCTCCTACGAGCAGTACTTC.

This clonotype has at least ten counts. V usage is TRBV5-1 and J usage is TRBJ2-3; weak D call: TRBD2 (5 bases). This CDR3 is built from 16 residues. V shed 4 bases and J shed 0 bases, with 15 bases lying between them. Looked up from germline, CDR1 is SGHRS and CDR2 is YFSETQ. CDR3 amino acids: CASSPGNTRSTDTQYF. As DNA, the CDR3 is TGCGCCAGCAGCCCCGGGAATACCCGGAGCACAGATACGCAGTATTTT.

Of note for this clonotype: Possible read error: a much larger clone is one base away. This rearrangement joins TRBV7-9 to TRBJ1-4, with D possibly being TRBD1 (5 bases). Germline V gene lookup returns CDR1 SEHNR and CDR2 FQNEAQ (reference sequence). The CDR3 spans 16 residues. The CDR3 here is CASSSLLDSLNGKLFF. DNA for the CDR3: TGTGCCAGCAGCTCTCTACTCGACAGTTTAAATGGAAAACTGTTTTTT.

This clonotype was seen at least ten times. V is TRBV9 and J is TRBJ2-5, with D possibly being TRBD2 (6 bases). V lost 4 bases, J lost 4 bases, and 17 bases lay in between. The CDR3 is 15 residues long. The germline gives CDR1 SGDLS, CDR2 YYNGEE. CDR3 bases: TGTGCCAGCAGCACTACGGGCATGGAGGGAGAGACCCAGTACTTC. As protein: CASSTTGMEGETQYF.

Ten or more counts support this clonotype. The chain recombines TRBV4-3 with TRBJ2-4; TRBD1 agrees at 7 bases. This CDR3 spans 18 amino acids. Trimming removed 0 bases from V and 0 bases from J; junction bases left unmatched: 8. Germline V lookup: CDR1 LGHNA, CDR2 YSLEER. The CDR3 protein is CASSQDPHRGLAKNIQYF. CDR3 nucleotides: TGCGCCAGCAGCCAAGATCCCCACAGGGGCCTAGCCAAAAACATTCAGTACTTC.

The sample holds many counts of this clonotype. The gene calls are TRBV11-2 and TRBJ2-3; TRBD2 agrees at 13 bases. This CDR3 contains 18 residues. CDR1 and CDR2 from the germline V gene are SGHAT and FQNNGV. V lost 4 bases, J lost 4 bases, and 11 bases stayed unmatched. CDR3 region: CASSSGLAGFRVPDTQYF. The CDR3 coding sequence is TGTGCCAGCAGCTCGGGACTAGCGGGGTTCCGAGTCCCAGATACGCAGTATTTT.

This chain links TRBV27 with TRBJ2-5; possible D gene TRBD2, 5 bases. This CDR3 is 15 amino acids long. V was pared by 4 bases and J by 5 bases, with 17 bases between. Germline CDR1 and CDR2: MNHEY and SMNVEV (reference sequence). CDR3 sequence (DNA): TGTGCCAGCAGTTCCGCCCCGGAGGCGGCTGAGACCCAGTACTTC. Translated, it gives CASSSAPEAAETQYF.

Of note for this clonotype: It may be a read error: a sequence one base away is much more abundant. The CDR3 DNA sequence: TGTGCCAGTAGTAGACGAGGTGAGGGGAGGAACACCGGGGAGCGGTTTTTT. This translates into CASSRRGEGRNTGERFF. The chain joins TRBV19 to TRBJ2-2; D is possibly TRBD2 (6 bases). Per germline, CDR1 LNHDA and CDR2 SQIVND (reference sequence). The CDR3 runs 17 residues. Full variable domain (missing parts from reference TRBV19 and TRBJ2-2): DGGITQSPKYLFRKEGQNVTLSCEQNLNHDAMYWYRQDPGQGLRLIYYSQIVNDFQKGDIAEGYSVSREKKESFPLTVTSAQKNPTAFYLCASSRRGEGRNTGERFFGEGSRLTVL.

In its sample, this clonotype was seen many times. This sequence joins TRBV12-3 or TRBV12-4 and TRBJ2-7, with D maybe TRBD1 (6 bases). The V gene lost 5 bases and the J gene lost 3 bases, with 14 bases spanning the gap. The CDR3 length is 14 residues. CDR3 in amino acids: CASSTGQLFYEQYF. As DNA, the CDR3 is TGTGCCAGCAGTACCGGACAGCTCTTCTACGAGCAGTACTTC.

The chain combines TRBV12-3 or TRBV12-4 with TRBJ1-1; no reliable D call. V was clipped by 5 bases and J by 11 bases, with 15 bases between them. The CDR3 contains 12 residues. CDR3 nucleotides: TGTGCCAGCAGTCCTGGGATGGGTAGTGCTTTCTTT. This sequence encodes CASSPGMGSAFF.

This clonotype was recorded at least ten times. The gene calls are TRBV7-9 and TRBJ1-5, with D perhaps TRBD1 (6 bases). The germline V gene has CDR1 SEHNR and CDR2 FQNEAQ (reference sequence). The CDR3 contains 14 residues. The V gene lost 5 bases and the J gene lost 4 bases, with 12 bases spanning the gap. In nucleotides, the CDR3 is TGTGCCAGCAGCCCGACAGGCCCGAATCAGCCCCAGCATTTT. Translation gives CASSPTGPNQPQHF.

About this clonotype: A much larger clone lies a single base off, so this may be a read error. The J gene is TRBJ1-5, the V gene TRBV4-3, with D uncertain. Germline CDR1 is LGHNA and CDR2 is YSLEER. The CDR3 covers 19 residues. The CDR3 region has the DNA TGCGCCAGCAACCAAGATTGGAAGTCGGATGCGGTTAGCAATCAGCCCCAGCATTTT. Residues: CASNQDWKSDAVSNQPQHF.

This sequence joins TRBV12-3 or TRBV12-4 and TRBJ2-2; no clear D. Trimming left V 3 bases short and J 0 bases short, with 8 bases between. The CDR3 runs to 15 residues. This CDR3 is CASSFSDTNTGELFF. The CDR3 region has the DNA TGTGCCAGCAGTTTCTCAGACACGAACACCGGGGAGCTGTTTTTT.